This TCR beta chain was obtained from a study of beta chain features in type 1 diabetes. General observations from the study: Significant though moderate, a shortening of TCRB CDR3s appeared in all four CD4+ subsets of Type 1 diabetes patients.

Investigators reverse transcribed all isolated RNA, so they sequenced expressed TCRB transcripts. Generated by immunoSEQ multiplex PCR, the TCRdb table keeps only in-frame clones and is missing some. The data contain 250,000 to 300,000 clones, around an eighth of them singletons. Turning to this clone: What it recognizes is unknown.

This CDR3 contains 14 residues. V lost 7 bases, J lost 7 bases, and 10 bases stayed unmatched. Germline values: CDR1 MDHEN, CDR2 SYDVKM. The genes are TRBV28 and TRBJ2-5; 9 bases line up with TRBD2. The receptor was derived from a man between 25 and 39 years old with type 1 diabetes. Input material: naive CD4+ T cells from blood. The CDR3 region has the DNA TGTGCCAGCAATCGGGCGGGAGGGCCTGTGACCCAGTACTTC. Its translation: CASNRAGGPVTQYF.